This TCR beta chain was sequenced in a study of blood T cell repertoires in COVID-19. The CDR3 is 14 amino acids. V gave up 2 bases and J gave up 0 bases, with 9 bases separating them. Germline loops: CDR1 SGHNT, CDR2 YYREEE (reference sequence). The table came from immunoSEQ multiplex PCR; TCRdb's copy has only in-frame clones and leaves some out. The sample has 160,000 or so clones; approximately 91% are singletons. The receptor comes from a man between 18 and 35 years old with acute or convalescent COVID-19. The chain has TRBV5-4 and TRBJ2-7, with D tentatively TRBD2 (5 bases). The sequenced material came from peripheral blood. This CDR3 is CASSFGSVSYEQYF. The DNA of the CDR3 is TGTGCCAGCAGCTTTGGTAGCGTCTCCTACGAGCAGTACTTC.